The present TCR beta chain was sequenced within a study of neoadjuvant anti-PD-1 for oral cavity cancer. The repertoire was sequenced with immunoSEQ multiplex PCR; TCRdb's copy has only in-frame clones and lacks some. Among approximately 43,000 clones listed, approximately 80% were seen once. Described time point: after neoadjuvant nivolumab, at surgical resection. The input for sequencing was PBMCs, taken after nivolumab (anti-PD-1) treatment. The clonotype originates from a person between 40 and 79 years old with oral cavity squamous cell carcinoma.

The CDR3, as DNA: TGTGCCAGTAGTTTGAGTCGGCCCGGGGAGCTGTTTTTT. Residues: CASSLSRPGELFF. The chain joins TRBV19 to TRBJ2-2, with D hard to call. The CDR3 sequence is 13 residues long. V was pared by 5 bases and J by 6 bases, with 10 bases between. The germline V gene encodes CDR1 LNHDA and CDR2 SQIVND (reference sequence).